This TCR beta chain was found in a study of glioma-infiltrating T cells after dendritic cell vaccination. Study overall: Autologous tumor lysate-pulsed dendritic cell vaccination was given between about 2003 and 2013. Monocyte-derived dendritic cells, cultured roughly 7 days with IL-4 and GM-CSF, were pulsed with autologous tumor lysate. Study-wide results and limits: Only a small number of patients had complete blood and tumor samples.

The PCR used 60 V beta and 13 J beta primers. Clones were sequenced by immunoSEQ multiplex PCR, and TCRdb holds only the in-frame ones, with some missing. The table shows under 40,000 clones, with more than 90% occurring only once. A note on this clone: Antigen specificity is unknown.

CDR1 is SGHNT and CDR2 is YYREEE in the germline V gene (reference sequence). Trimming shortened V by 4 bases and J by 7 bases, and 17 bases separated the two germline ends. The CDR3 length is 15 residues. This sequence originates from a human donor with glioblastoma. The material was blood, obtained before dendritic cell vaccination. This chain links TRBV5-4 with TRBJ2-2, with a weak D call TRBD2 (6 bases). The CDR3 nucleotides read TGTGCCAGCAGCCCGGGGGTAGGGGAAGACGGGGAGCTGTTTTTT. Its protein product is CASSPGVGEDGELFF.